The 30 T cell receptor beta chains reported below all come from one sample, sequenced in a study of OX40 agonist ivuxolimab in advanced cancers. The protocol was immunoSEQ multiplex PCR, while the TCRdb copy is restricted to in-frame clones and leaves out a portion. The sample lists roughly 60,000 clones; more than 75% were seen once. The specimen comprised CD4+ or CD8+ T cells sorted from blood, sampled in a trial of the OX40 agonist ivuxolimab. These TCRs come from an adult with an advanced solid tumor such as melanoma, head and neck, liver or kidney cancer.

This clone was recorded only once. The chain uses TRBV19 and TRBJ2-7; D unclear. CDR1 is LNHDA, CDR2 SQIVND, per germline (reference sequence). Trimming removed 3 bases at V and 2 bases at J, with 14 bases between. This CDR3 region has 15 residues. The CDR3 sequence: CASSMRMVRTYEQYF. The DNA for the CDR3 is TGTGCCAGTAGTATGAGAATGGTACGGACCTACGAGCAGTACTTC.

The chain employs TRBV21-1 and TRBJ1-6; the table calls TRBD1, which could not be checked here. TRBV21-1 constitutes a pseudogene. This CDR3 is 15 amino acids long. Here the CDR3 DNA reads TGTGCCAGCAGCAAATATCGGGACAGGCTTTCACCCCTCCACTTT. Amino acid sequence: CASSKYRDRLSPLHF.

V gene TRBV7-8 combines with J gene TRBJ2-2, with TRBD1 matching 8 bases. The junction had 11 bases not matched to a gene; V was cut back by 5 bases and J by 6 bases. Germline V gene data show CDR1 as SGHVS and CDR2 as FQNEAQ. This CDR3 has 16 residues. CDR3 DNA sequence: TGTGCCAGCAGCCCCAGGACAGGGCTGGGTTCCGGGGAGCTGTTTTTT. As protein: CASSPRTGLGSGELFF.

This chain joins TRBV28 and TRBJ2-6; D could derive from TRBD1 or TRBD2 (5 bases each). The CDR3 extends over 15 amino acids. Germline CDR1 MDHEN, CDR2 SYDVKM. The germline V and J ends were trimmed by 10 bases and 0 bases, with 13 bases remaining between them. Here the CDR3 reads CATGRHLSGANVLTF. The CDR3 nucleotides read TGTGCCACGGGACGCCATCTCTCTGGGGCCAACGTCCTGACTTTC.

The chain recombines TRBV6-5 with TRBJ2-5, with D uncertain. The V gene lost 4 bases and the J gene lost 1 base, with 1 base spanning the gap. This CDR3 is 11 amino acids long. Germline assignment: CDR1 MNHEY and CDR2 SVGAGI. The CDR3 nucleotides read TGTGCCAGCAGTTTCCAAGAGACCCAGTACTTC. Translation: CASSFQETQYF.

The CDR3 DNA reads TGTGCCAGCAGCACACAAAGACAAGAGACCCAGTACTTC. Translation: CASSTQRQETQYF. V and J are TRBV7-2 and TRBJ2-5; D gene uncertain. There are 13 residues in the CDR3. Trimming removed 5 bases from V and 2 bases from J, with 9 bases in between. Germline loops: CDR1 SGHTA, CDR2 FQGNSA.

CDR3 bases: TGCGCCAGCAGCTTGGGGTCGGGGAACATTCAGTACTTC. The encoded protein is CASSLGSGNIQYF. The gene calls are TRBV5-1 and TRBJ2-4; tentative D call: TRBD2 (5 bases). CDR1 and CDR2 from the germline V gene are SGHRS and YFSETQ. This CDR3 is 13 amino acids long. Trimming shortened V by 0 bases and J by 7 bases, and 8 bases separated the two germline ends.

The V call is TRBV6-5, the J call TRBJ1-1, with a tentative D call TRBD1 (5 bases). Per the germline V gene, CDR1 is MNHEY and CDR2 is SVGAGI. There are 15 residues in the CDR3. Trimming removed 3 bases from V and 2 bases from J, with 13 bases in between. CDR3 residues: CASSYSGGVNTEAFF. The CDR3 DNA reads as TGTGCCAGCAGTTATAGTGGGGGGGTAAACACTGAAGCTTTCTTT.

The rearrangement joins TRBV2 to TRBJ1-5, with D maybe TRBD1 (6 bases). The V end lost 6 bases, the J end lost 6 bases, and 15 bases lay between the germline ends. The germline V gene encodes CDR1 SNHLY and CDR2 FYNNEI. This CDR3 comprises 14 residues. CDR3 in DNA: TGTGCCAGCAGGAGGGAGACAGGTGGTCAGCCCCAGCATTTT. Translation: CASRRETGGQPQHF.

Note on this clone: Other DNA sequences in the sample encode the same CDR3. The chain uses TRBV9 and TRBJ1-3; D gene unclear. Germline-derived CDR1 and CDR2 are SGDLS and YYNGEE. The V end lost 1 base, the J end lost 0 bases, and 8 bases lay between the germline ends. The CDR3 length is 15 residues. The chain's CDR3 is CASSVSGISGNTIYF. CDR3 coding DNA: TGTGCCAGCAGCGTATCGGGGATCTCTGGAAACACCATATATTTT.

V gene TRBV13 combines with J gene TRBJ2-5; D call uncertain. This CDR3 has 12 residues. Germline-derived CDR1 and CDR2 are PRHDT and FYEKMQ (reference sequence). Between the trimmed V and J ends, which lost 5 bases and 1 base, there was a span of 5 bases. The CDR3 nucleotides are TGTGCCAGCAGCCTCCTCCAAGAGACCCAGTACTTC. Translating it yields CASSLLQETQYF. Full variable domain (rest looked up from reference TRBV13 and TRBJ2-5): AAGVIQSPRHLIKEKRETATLKCYPIPRHDTVYWYQQGPGQDPQFLISFYEKMQSDKGSIPDRFSAQQFSDYHSELNMSSLELGDSALYFCASSLLQETQYFGPGTRLLVL.

The gene calls are TRBV18 and TRBJ1-2, with D unresolved. The V end was cut by 5 bases, the J end by 3 bases, with 4 bases between. Looked up from germline, CDR1 is KGHSH and CDR2 is LQKENI. The CDR3 is 11 residues long. As DNA, the CDR3 is TGTGCCAGCTCAACGGACTATGGCTACACCTTC. It yields the protein CASSTDYGYTF.

The CDR3 sequence: CSVEGETGTTAFF. The DNA for the CDR3 is TGCAGCGTTGAAGGGGAAACAGGGACCACGGCTTTCTTT. V usage is TRBV29-1 and J usage is TRBJ1-1; D might be TRBD1 (6 bases). Germline CDR1 and CDR2: SQVTM and ANQGSEA. V was trimmed by 1 base and J by 11 bases, leaving 17 bases between them. This CDR3 has 13 amino acids.

The CDR3 is CASSLQSNTGELFF. In DNA form, the CDR3 reads TGCGCCAGCAGCTTGCAATCGAACACCGGGGAGCTGTTTTTT. This chain joins TRBV5-1 and TRBJ2-2; D gene uncertain. Trimming cost V 1 base and J 0 bases, with 4 bases left between them. This CDR3 is 14 amino acids long. Germline CDR1 reads SGHRS; CDR2 reads YFSETQ.

The rearrangement uses TRBV6-5 and TRBJ2-2; no clear D gene. The CDR3 covers 14 residues. Per the germline V gene, CDR1 is MNHEY and CDR2 is SVGAGI. The germline V and J ends were trimmed by 7 bases and 3 bases, with 12 bases remaining between them. CDR3: CASNSRPYTGELFF. The DNA of the CDR3 is TGTGCCAGCAATTCGCGCCCGTACACCGGGGAGCTGTTTTTT.

The chain uses TRBV27 and TRBJ1-2; 9 nucleotides agree with TRBD1. Germline V gene lookup returns CDR1 MNHEY and CDR2 SMNVEV (reference sequence). The CDR3 is 14 residues long. V lost 8 bases to trimming and J lost 3 bases; unmatched junction nucleotides: 7. The CDR3 here is CASGRQGEDYGYTF. CDR3 nucleotides: TGTGCCAGCGGTCGACAGGGGGAAGACTATGGCTACACCTTC.

The V call is TRBV6-6, the J call TRBJ2-3; possibly TRBD1 or TRBD2 for D (5 bases each). The CDR3 totals 15 residues. V was cut by 6 bases and J by 3 bases, with 16 bases left in between. CDR1 MNHNY and CDR2 SVGAGI come from the germline V gene (reference sequence). The CDR3 is CASRLSWGRTDTQYF. The DNA of the CDR3 is TGTGCCAGCAGACTATCGTGGGGGAGAACAGATACGCAGTATTTT.

The rearrangement uses TRBV6-5 and TRBJ2-7; no clear D. The V and J ends lost 5 bases and 1 base respectively, with 15 bases between them. This CDR3 has 15 amino acids. Germline lookup yields CDR1 MNHEY and CDR2 SVGAGI. The CDR3 loop is CASSAPRTTSYEQYF. Written as DNA, the CDR3 is TGTGCCAGCAGTGCCCCAAGGACGACTTCCTACGAGCAGTACTTC.

The rearrangement uses TRBV28 and TRBJ2-1; no clear D gene. Germline lookup yields CDR1 MDHEN and CDR2 SYDVKM. The CDR3 is 14 amino acids. V was trimmed by 8 bases and J by 3 bases, leaving 14 bases between them. CDR3 DNA: TGTGCCAGCGGCTTAGCAAGCTTCTACAATGAGCAGTTCTTC. Its protein product is CASGLASFYNEQFF. The whole variable domain, remainder taken from reference TRBV28 and TRBJ2-1, is DVKVTQSSRYLVKRTGEKVFLECVQDMDHENMFWYRQDPGLGLRLIYFSYDVKMKEKGDIPEGYSVSREKKERFSLILESASTNQTSMYLCASGLASFYNEQFFGPGTRLTVL.

This clone appeared once. The J gene is TRBJ1-2, the V gene TRBV6-6; D ambiguous. CDR3 size: 16 residues. Looked up from germline, CDR1 is MNHNY and CDR2 is SVGAGI (reference sequence). The ends were cut back, 0 bases at V and 0 bases at J, with 11 bases in the middle. CDR3 protein: CASSYSPALSNYGYTF. The CDR3 region has the DNA TGTGCCAGCAGTTACTCGCCGGCCCTCTCTAACTATGGCTACACCTTC.

CDR3 region: CASSNSGTNEQYF. The DNA of the CDR3 is TGTGCCAGCTCGAATTCCGGGACCAACGAGCAGTACTTC. The J gene is TRBJ2-7, the V gene TRBV18; D tentatively fits TRBD1 or TRBD2 (5 bases each). The germline V gene encodes CDR1 KGHSH and CDR2 LQKENI. This CDR3 has 13 residues. Trimming left V 6 bases short and J 5 bases short, with 14 bases between.

The chain joins TRBV19 to TRBJ1-2; TRBD1 matches at 7 bases. Unmatched junction bases numbered 0, after V lost 2 bases and J lost 3 bases. CDR1 and CDR2 (germline): LNHDA, SQIVND (reference sequence). CDR3 size: 13 residues. The CDR3 reads CASSIQGDYGYTF. The DNA of the CDR3 is TGTGCCAGTAGTATACAGGGGGACTATGGCTACACCTTC.

This chain connects TRBV6-5 to TRBJ2-3; the D is unclear. The CDR3 runs 14 residues. The germline V gene has CDR1 MNHEY and CDR2 SVGAGI. Trimming took 4 bases from V and 7 from J, leaving 15 bases between them. This CDR3 is CASSLANPPNTQYF. The CDR3 DNA follows: TGTGCCAGCAGTTTGGCGAATCCCCCAAATACGCAGTATTTT.

V usage is TRBV7-2 and J usage is TRBJ2-1, with a weak D call TRBD1 (7 bases). The V gene lost 5 bases and the J gene lost 4 bases, with 12 bases spanning the gap. The CDR3 runs 14 residues. Looked up from germline, CDR1 is SGHTA and CDR2 is FQGNSA. CDR3 region: CASSRQGGYNEQFF. For the CDR3, the DNA is TGTGCCAGCAGCCGACAGGGAGGTTACAATGAGCAGTTCTTC.

The V call is TRBV6-1, the J call TRBJ2-7, with D perhaps TRBD1 or TRBD2 (5 bases each). Trimming removed 10 bases from V and 5 bases from J, with 18 bases in between. Germline CDR1 reads MNHNS; CDR2 reads SASEGT. The CDR3 consists of 13 residues. CDR3 sequence (DNA): TGTGCCACCGAGACCGGGGCCGGAAACGAGCAGTACTTC. Translation gives CATETGAGNEQYF.

The chain uses TRBV28 and TRBJ1-6; 7 bases are shared with TRBD1. This CDR3 is built from 17 residues. With 2 bases clipped from V and 0 bases from J, the junction kept 4 bases outside the gene matches. Germline CDR1 reads MDHEN; CDR2 reads SYDVKM. CDR3 amino acids: CASSLHQGDSYNSPLHF. The CDR3 DNA reads as TGTGCCAGCAGTTTACATCAGGGGGACTCCTATAATTCACCCCTCCACTTT.

Here the CDR3 reads CASSDTGVETQYF. The CDR3 DNA reads as TGTGCCAGCAGTGATACGGGGGTGGAGACCCAGTACTTC. The chain joins TRBV2 to TRBJ2-5; tentative D call: TRBD2 (6 bases). This CDR3 has 13 residues. The germline V gene has CDR1 SNHLY and CDR2 FYNNEI. The V end lost 3 bases, the J end lost 5 bases, and 10 bases lay between the germline ends.

The chain recombines TRBV7-9 with TRBJ1-1; D ambiguous. Germline CDR1 and CDR2: SEHNR and FQNEAQ (reference sequence). There are 15 residues in the CDR3. V was cut by 0 bases and J by 1 base, with 9 bases left in between. The CDR3 here is CASSLAGSRNTEAFF. The CDR3 coding sequence is TGTGCCAGCAGCTTAGCAGGGTCGAGGAACACTGAAGCTTTCTTT.

The chain couples TRBV7-2 to TRBJ2-3, with D hard to call. CDR3 length: 17 residues. Trimming stripped 1 base from V and 8 bases from J, with 22 bases between. Germline V lookup: CDR1 SGHTA, CDR2 FQGNSA. CDR3 loop: CASSLVSSSELVGTQYF. In DNA form, the CDR3 reads TGTGCCAGCAGCTTAGTTTCGTCGTCGGAGCTTGTGGGTACGCAGTATTTT.

The gene calls are TRBV9 and TRBJ1-3, with 7 bases that match TRBD1. Germline values: CDR1 SGDLS, CDR2 YYNGEE. This CDR3 contains 15 residues. V trimming: 6 bases; J trimming: 0 bases; junction bases outside the gene matches: 6. CDR3 protein: CASNQGGNSGNTIYF. CDR3 nucleotides: TGTGCCAGCAACCAGGGGGGGAACTCTGGAAACACCATATATTTT.